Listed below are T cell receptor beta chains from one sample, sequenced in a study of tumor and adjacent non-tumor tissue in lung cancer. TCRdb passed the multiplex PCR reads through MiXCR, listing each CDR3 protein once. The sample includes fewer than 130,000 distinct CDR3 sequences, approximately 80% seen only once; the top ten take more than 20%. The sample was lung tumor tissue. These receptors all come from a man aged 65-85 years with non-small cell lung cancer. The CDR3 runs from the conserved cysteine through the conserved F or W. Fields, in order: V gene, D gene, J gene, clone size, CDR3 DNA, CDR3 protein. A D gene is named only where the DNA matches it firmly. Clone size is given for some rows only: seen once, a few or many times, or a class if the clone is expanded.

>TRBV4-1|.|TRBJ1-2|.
TGTGCCAACAGCCAAGATGTGCAGTCTTTTGATGGCTACACCTTC
CANSQDVQSFDGYTF
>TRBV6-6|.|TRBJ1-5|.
TGTGCCAGCAGTTCAGAGCCTTCAGGGTCTATTCAGCCCCAGCATTTT
CASSSEPSGSIQPQHF
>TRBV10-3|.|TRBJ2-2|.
.
CAITGRVAPGTGEPFF
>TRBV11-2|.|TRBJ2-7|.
TGTACCAGCATCTTAGACCAGGGGGGCAGGTACGAGCGGTACTTC
CTSILDQGGRYERYF
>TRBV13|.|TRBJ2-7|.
TGTGCCAACAGCTCAACTACGGGGGACGAGGAGTACTTC
CANSSTTGDEEYF
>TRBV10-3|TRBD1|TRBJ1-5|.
TGTGCCATCACTATAACAGGGGAAGGGGATCAGCACCAGCAATTT
CAITITGEGDQHQQF
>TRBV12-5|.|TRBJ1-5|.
TGTGTTAGTGCCCCGGACTGGAATCAGCCCCAACATTTT
CVSAPDWNQPQHF
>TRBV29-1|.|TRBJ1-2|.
TGCAGCGTTGCTGAGGGTTATGGCTACACTTTC
CSVAEGYGYTF
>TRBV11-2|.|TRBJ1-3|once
TGTGCCAACAACTTAGTCCCAGGGGTTTCCTCTGGAAACACCATATATTTT
CANNLVPGVSSGNTIYF
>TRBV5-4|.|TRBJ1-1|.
TGTGCCAGCAGCCTAGGGATGGGGATGAACACTAAAGCTTTATTT
CASSLGMGMNTKALF
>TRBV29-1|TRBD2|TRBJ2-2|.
TGCAACACTGAGGTAGCGGGGGGCACCGGGGAGCTGTTTTTT
CNTEVAGGTGELFF
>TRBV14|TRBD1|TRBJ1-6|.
TGTGCCAGCATCCGACAGGGTTGGAATTCACCCCTCCACTTT
CASIRQGWNSPLHF
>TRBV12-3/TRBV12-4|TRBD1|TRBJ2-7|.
TGTGCCAGCAGTGGGACAGGGGACGTAGAGCAATACTTC
CASSGTGDVEQYF
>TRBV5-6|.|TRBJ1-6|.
TGTGCCGGCAGCTTCGGGGGTAGCTCCTATAATTCACCTCTCCACTTT
CAGSFGGSSYNSPLHF
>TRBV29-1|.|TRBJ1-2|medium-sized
TGCAGCGCATTCGGCAGGGTGAACTATGGCTACACCTTC
CSAFGRVNYGYTF
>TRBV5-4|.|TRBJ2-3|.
TGTGCCAGCAGTCTTGCCCAGGACACAGATACGCAGTATTTT
CASSLAQDTDTQYF
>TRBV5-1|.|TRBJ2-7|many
TGCGCCAGCAGCTTGGCCGGGTCCAGCGCCTACGAGCAGTACTTC
CASSLAGSSAYEQYF
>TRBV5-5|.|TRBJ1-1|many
TGTGCCAGCAGCTTGGATGGGGGCGCCGGACGCACTGAAGCTTTCTTT
CASSLDGGAGRTEAFF
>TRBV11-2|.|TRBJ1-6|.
TGCGCCAGCAGTCAGAGAGGGGGGTATTCACCCTTCCACTTT
CASSQRGGYSPFHF
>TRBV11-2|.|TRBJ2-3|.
TGTGCCAATAGCCTAACCTCAGGGTCAAATACGCAGTATTTT
CANSLTSGSNTQYF
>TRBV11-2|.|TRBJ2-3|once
TGTGTCAGCAGAGTTAGACGTGAGTCGGATATGCAGTATTTT
CVSRVRRESDMQYF
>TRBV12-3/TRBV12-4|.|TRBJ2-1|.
TGTGCCAGCAGTACCGCAACATGTATCTCCCACAATGAGCAGTTCTTC
CASSTATCISHNEQFF
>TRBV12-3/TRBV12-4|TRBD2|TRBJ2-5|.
TGTGCCGGCAGCGGCCTAGCGGGAATGGTGGAGACCCAGTACTTC
CAGSGLAGMVETQYF
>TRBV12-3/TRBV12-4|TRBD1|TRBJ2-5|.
TGTGCCAGCAGTTTGGACAGGGGTCAAGAGACCCAGTACTTC
CASSLDRGQETQYF
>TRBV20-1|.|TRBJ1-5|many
TGCAGTGCTATCAAAACAGGGTACAGTGGCCAGCCCCAGCATTTT
CSAIKTGYSGQPQHF
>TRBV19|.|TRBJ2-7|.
TGTGCCAGTAGTATAACCAAGGGATACGAGCAGTACTTC
CASSITKGYEQYF
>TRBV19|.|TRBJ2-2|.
TGTGCCAGTAGAGGTTCTGGAACCACCGGGGAGCTGTTTTTT
CASRGSGTTGELFF
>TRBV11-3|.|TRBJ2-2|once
TGTGCCAACAGCATATTCGCCGACTACAACACCGGGGACCTGTTTTTT
CANSIFADYNTGDLFF
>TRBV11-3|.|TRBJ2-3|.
TGTGCTAGCGGCCCAAGACAGGGAGCCACAGATACACAGTATTTT
CASGPRQGATDTQYF
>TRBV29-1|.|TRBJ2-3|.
TGCAACTTACTCCCATATGTGGCAGGGGGGGACACAGATACGCGGTATTTT
CNLLPYVAGGDTDTRYF
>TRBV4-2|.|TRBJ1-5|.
TGTGCCAGCAGCCGTGACACTCATATCAATAAGCCCCAGCATTTT
CASSRDTHINKPQHF
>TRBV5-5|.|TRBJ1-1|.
TGTGCCAGCAGCGTGGACCCCCAGTTCACTGAAGCTTTCTTT
CASSVDPQFTEAFF
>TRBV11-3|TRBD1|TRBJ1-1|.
TGTGCCAGCAATTTAAAGACAGGGTTGATGAACACTGAAGCTTTCTTT
CASNLKTGLMNTEAFF
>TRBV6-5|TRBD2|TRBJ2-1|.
TGTCCCAACAGTTACCTTGGCGGTAGCGGGAGGGCGGCGTTCTTC
CPNSYLGGSGRAAFF
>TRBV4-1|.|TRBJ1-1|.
TGTGCCAGCAGCACCCAGGGTGGCTCTGAAGCTTTCTTT
CASSTQGGSEAFF
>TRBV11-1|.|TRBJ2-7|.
TGTACCAGCAGCTTAGGGGGTAACGATTACGAGCAGTACTTC
CTSSLGGNDYEQYF
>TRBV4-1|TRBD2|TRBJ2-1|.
TGCGCCAGCAGCCGGACACTAGCGGGAGAGGGGGGAGAGCAGTTCTTC
CASSRTLAGEGGEQFF